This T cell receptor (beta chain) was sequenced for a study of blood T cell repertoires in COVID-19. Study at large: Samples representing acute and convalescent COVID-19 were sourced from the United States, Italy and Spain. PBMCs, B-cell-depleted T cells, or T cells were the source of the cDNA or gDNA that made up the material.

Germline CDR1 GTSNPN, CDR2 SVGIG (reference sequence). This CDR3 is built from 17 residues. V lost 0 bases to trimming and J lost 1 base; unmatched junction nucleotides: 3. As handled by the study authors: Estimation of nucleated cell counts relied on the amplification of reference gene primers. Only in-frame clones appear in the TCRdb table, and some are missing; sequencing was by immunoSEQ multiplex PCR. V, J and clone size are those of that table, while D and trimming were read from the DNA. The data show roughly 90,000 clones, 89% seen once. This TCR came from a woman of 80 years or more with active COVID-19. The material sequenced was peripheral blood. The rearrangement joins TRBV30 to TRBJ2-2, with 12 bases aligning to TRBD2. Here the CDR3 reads CAWSVRTSGVNTGELFF. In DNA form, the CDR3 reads TGTGCCTGGAGTGTTCGGACTAGCGGGGTGAACACCGGGGAGCTGTTTTTT.